This record concerns one TCR beta chain sequence. Antigen specificity is unknown. This sample stems from a study of long-term antiretroviral therapy in people with HIV. Whole-study context: When the earliest samples were collected, ART was typically delayed until CD4 counts fell.

Researchers report immunoSEQ v3.0 was run at survey level. In sequencing, about 40,000-50,000 T-cell genomes per sample were targeted. The repertoire was sequenced with immunoSEQ multiplex PCR; TCRdb's copy has only in-frame clones and lacks some. In the table there are about 32,000 clones, around 97% of which are singletons. Findings and limits, study-wide: Investigators report no available data on ART adherence, viral resistance or therapy changes.

Losses at the gene ends were 0 bases for V and 6 bases for J; bases not matched to a gene: 13. Per the germline V gene, CDR1 is SGHNT and CDR2 is YYREEE (reference sequence). CDR3 size: 17 residues. The sequence was obtained from a man younger than 45 with HIV. The starting material was unsorted PBMCs, obtained 7.6 years after starting antiretroviral therapy. V usage is TRBV5-4 and J usage is TRBJ1-2; 8 positions match TRBD1. The CDR3, as DNA: TGTGCCAGCAGCTTGGGACCCCTCAGGGGGCGCTTCGATGGCTACACCTTC. It translates to CASSLGPLRGRFDGYTF.